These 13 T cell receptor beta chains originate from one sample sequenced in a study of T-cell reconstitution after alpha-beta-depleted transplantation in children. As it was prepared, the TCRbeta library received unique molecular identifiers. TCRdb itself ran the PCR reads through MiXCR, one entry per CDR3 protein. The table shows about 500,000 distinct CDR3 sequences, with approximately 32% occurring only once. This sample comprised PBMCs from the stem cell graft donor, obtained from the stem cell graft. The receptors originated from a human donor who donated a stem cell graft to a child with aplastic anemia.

The DNA for the CDR3 is TGCGCCAGCAGTCAGGGAGCGGGAGGAAATGAGCAGTTCTTC. Its translation is CASSQGAGGNEQFF. The chain carries TRBV5-1 and TRBJ2-1; 9 bases are a match to TRBD2. The length of the CDR3 is 14 residues. V shed 5 bases and J 7 bases; nucleotides not matched to a gene: 7. The V gene's germline CDR1 is SGHRS and CDR2 YFSETQ. Full variable domain (remainder filled in from reference TRBV5-1 and TRBJ2-1): KAGVTQTPRYLIKTRGQQVTLSCSPISGHRSVSWYQQTPGQGLQFLFEYFSETQRNKGNFPGRFSGRQFSNSRSEMNVSTLELGDSALYLCASSQGAGGNEQFFGPGTRLTVL.

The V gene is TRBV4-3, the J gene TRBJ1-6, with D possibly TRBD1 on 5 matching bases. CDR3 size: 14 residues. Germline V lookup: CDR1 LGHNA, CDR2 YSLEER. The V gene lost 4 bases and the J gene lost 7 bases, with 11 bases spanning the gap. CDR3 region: CASSRGSYNSPLHF. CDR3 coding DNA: TGCGCCAGCAGCCGGGGCAGTTACAATTCACCCCTCCACTTT.

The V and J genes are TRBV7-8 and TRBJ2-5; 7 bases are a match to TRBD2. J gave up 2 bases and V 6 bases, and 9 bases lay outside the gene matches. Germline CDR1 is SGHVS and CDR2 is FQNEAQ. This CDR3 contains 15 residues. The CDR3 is CASRLSGMPQETQYF. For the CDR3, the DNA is TGTGCCAGCAGACTCAGCGGGATGCCTCAAGAGACCCAGTACTTC.

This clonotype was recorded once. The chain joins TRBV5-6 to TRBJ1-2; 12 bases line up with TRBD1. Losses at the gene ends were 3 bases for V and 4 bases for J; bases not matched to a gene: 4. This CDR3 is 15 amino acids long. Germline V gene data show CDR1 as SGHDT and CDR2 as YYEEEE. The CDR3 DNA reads TGTGCCAGCAGCTGGGGACAGGGGGCACCCTATGGCTACACCTTC. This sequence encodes CASSWGQGAPYGYTF. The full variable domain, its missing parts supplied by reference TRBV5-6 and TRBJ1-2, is DAGVTQSPTHLIKTRGQQVTLRCSPKSGHDTVSWYQQALGQGPQFIFQYYEEEERQRGNFPDRFSGHQFPNYSSELNVNALLLGDSALYLCASSWGQGAPYGYTFGSGTRLTVV.

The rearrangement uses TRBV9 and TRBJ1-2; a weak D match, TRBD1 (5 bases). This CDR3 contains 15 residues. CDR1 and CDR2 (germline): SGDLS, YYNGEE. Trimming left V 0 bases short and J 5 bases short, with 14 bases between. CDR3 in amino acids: CASSVAAGRGYGYTF. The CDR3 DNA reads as TGTGCCAGCAGCGTAGCGGCAGGGAGAGGGTATGGCTACACCTTC.

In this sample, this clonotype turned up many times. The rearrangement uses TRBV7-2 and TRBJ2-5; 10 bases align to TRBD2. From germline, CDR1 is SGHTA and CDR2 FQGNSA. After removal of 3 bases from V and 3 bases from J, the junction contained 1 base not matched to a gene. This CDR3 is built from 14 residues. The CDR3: CASSFSGRKETQYF. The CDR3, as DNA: TGTGCCAGCAGCTTTAGCGGGAGGAAAGAGACCCAGTACTTC.

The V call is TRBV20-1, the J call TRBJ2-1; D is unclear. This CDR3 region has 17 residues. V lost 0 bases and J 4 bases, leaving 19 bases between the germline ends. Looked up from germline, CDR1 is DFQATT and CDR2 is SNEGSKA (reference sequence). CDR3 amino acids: CSARDAVQAATYNEQFF. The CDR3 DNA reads TGCAGTGCTAGAGATGCGGTGCAGGCGGCCACTTACAATGAGCAGTTCTTC.

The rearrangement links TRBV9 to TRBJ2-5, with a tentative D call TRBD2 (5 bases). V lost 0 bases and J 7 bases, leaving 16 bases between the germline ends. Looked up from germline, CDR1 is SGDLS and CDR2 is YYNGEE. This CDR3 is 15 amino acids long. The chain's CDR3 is CASSVDIRGGGTQYF. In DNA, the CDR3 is TGTGCCAGCAGCGTAGATATCCGGGGTGGCGGGACCCAGTACTTC.

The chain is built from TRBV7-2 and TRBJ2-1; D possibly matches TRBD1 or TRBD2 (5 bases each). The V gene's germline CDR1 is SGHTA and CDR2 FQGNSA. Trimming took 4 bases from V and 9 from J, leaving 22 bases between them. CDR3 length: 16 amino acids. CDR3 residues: CASSSGAGQRGGEQFF. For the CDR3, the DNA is TGTGCCAGCAGCTCCGGGGCGGGCCAAAGGGGTGGTGAGCAGTTCTTC.

The CDR3 here is CATSRDPARNTGELFF. The CDR3 DNA reads TGTGCCACCAGCAGAGATCCCGCTCGGAACACCGGGGAGCTGTTTTTT. J is TRBJ2-2 and V is TRBV15; D is undetermined. V gave up 0 bases and J gave up 1 base, with 9 bases separating them. Germline V gene data show CDR1 as LNHNV and CDR2 as YYDKDF (reference sequence). This CDR3 contains 16 residues.

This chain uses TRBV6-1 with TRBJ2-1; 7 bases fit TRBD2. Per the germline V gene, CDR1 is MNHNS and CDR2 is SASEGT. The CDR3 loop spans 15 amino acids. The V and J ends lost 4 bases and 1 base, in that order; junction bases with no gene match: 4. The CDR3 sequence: CASSVRDYSYNEQFF. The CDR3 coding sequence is TGTGCCAGCAGTGTCCGGGACTATTCCTACAATGAGCAGTTCTTC.

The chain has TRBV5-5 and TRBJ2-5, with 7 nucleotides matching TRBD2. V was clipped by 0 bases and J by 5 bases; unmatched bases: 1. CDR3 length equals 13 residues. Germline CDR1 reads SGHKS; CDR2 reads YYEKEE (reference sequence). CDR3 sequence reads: CASSLDGGETQYF. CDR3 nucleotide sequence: TGTGCCAGCAGCTTGGACGGGGGGGAGACCCAGTACTTC.

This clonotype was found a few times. The CDR3 protein is CASTEGETDTQYF. The CDR3 DNA reads as TGTGCCAGTACTGAGGGCGAAACAGATACGCAGTATTTT. The chain recombines TRBV2 with TRBJ2-3; D possibly corresponds to TRBD2 (5 bases). Trimming removed 9 bases at V and 3 bases at J, with 13 bases between. Germline values: CDR1 SNHLY, CDR2 FYNNEI. The CDR3 extends over 13 amino acids.